One sample yielded the 2 T cell receptor delta chains listed below, sequenced in a study of Vδ1+ human thymocytes. General observations from the study: Thymic TRG and TRD repertoires appeared highly polyclonal.

These TCRs are of unknown antigen specificity. Sequences come from RNA converted to cDNA by reverse transcription. Pooled V-gene forward primers with one constant-region reverse primer generated the CDR3 amplicons by multiplex PCR. TCRdb reanalysed the multiplex PCR reads with CATT. The sample has tens of thousands of delta-chain clones, more than 8% seen once. Material for sequencing was Vdelta1+ gamma-delta thymocytes from the thymus. The subset: FACS-sorted CD3+ TCRalphabeta- TCRVdelta1+ TCRVdelta2- thymocytes. The receptors derive from a child younger than two who had congenital heart surgery.

The rearrangement links TRDV1 to TRDJ1; a weak D match, TRDD2 (8 bases). Germline V gives CDR1 TSWWSYY, CDR2 QGS. CDR3 size: 17 residues. Trimming took off 1 base at V and 11 bases at J, with 26 bases between the two ends. CDR3 coding DNA: TGTGCTCTTGGGGAACCCAACTTCCTACACTATGGGGGACCGCTCATCTTT. It encodes CALGEPNFLHYGGPLIF.

The V call is TRDV1, the J call TRDJ1, with TRDD3 matching 9 bases. Germline CDR1 TSWWSYY, CDR2 QGS. The length of the CDR3 is 24 residues. Trimming took 0 bases from V and 1 from J; bases not matched to a gene: 27. The CDR3 here is CALGELTLTLSYLHTGGITDKLIF. CDR3 sequence (DNA): TGTGCTCTTGGGGAACTTACCCTTACCCTTTCCTACCTCCATACTGGGGGAATCACCGATAAACTCATCTTT.